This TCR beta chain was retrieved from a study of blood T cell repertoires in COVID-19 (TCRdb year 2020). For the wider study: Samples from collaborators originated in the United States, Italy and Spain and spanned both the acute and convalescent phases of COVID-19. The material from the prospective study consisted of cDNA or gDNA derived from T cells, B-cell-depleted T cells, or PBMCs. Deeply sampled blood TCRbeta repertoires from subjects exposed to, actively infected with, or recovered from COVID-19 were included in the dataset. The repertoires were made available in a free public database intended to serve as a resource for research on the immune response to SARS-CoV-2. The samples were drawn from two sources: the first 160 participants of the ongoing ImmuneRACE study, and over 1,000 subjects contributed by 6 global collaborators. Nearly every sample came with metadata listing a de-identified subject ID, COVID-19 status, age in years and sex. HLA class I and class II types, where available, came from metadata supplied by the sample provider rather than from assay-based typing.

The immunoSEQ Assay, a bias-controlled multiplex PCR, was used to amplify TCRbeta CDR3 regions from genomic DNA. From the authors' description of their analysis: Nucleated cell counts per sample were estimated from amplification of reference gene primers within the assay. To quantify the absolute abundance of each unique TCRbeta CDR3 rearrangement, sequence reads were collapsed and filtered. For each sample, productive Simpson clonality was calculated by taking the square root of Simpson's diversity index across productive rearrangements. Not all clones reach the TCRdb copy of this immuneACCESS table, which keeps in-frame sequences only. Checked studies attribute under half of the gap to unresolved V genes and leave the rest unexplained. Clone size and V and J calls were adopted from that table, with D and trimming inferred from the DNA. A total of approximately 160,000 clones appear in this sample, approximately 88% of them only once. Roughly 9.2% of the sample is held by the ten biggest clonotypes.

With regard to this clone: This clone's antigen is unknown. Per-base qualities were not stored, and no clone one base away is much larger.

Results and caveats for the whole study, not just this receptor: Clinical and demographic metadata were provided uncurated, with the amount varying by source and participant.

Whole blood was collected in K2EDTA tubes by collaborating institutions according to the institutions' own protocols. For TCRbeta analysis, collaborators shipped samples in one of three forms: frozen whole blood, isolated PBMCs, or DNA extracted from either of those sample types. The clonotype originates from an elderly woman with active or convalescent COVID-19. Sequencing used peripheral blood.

The DNA sequence is TGTGCCAGCAGTCGCAGACAGGGTTACGATACGCAGTATTTT. Translated, this is CASSRRQGYDTQYF. Here the chain combines TRBV6-5 and TRBJ2-3, with 7 bases aligning to TRBD1. The CDR3 numbers 14 residues from cysteine through phenylalanine. Of all the DNA, just the CDR3 is kept, 42 bases in frame from base 1. From V the trimming removes 5 bases and from J it removes 6 bases, while the gene matches leave 8 bases of the junction unaccounted for. The germline V gene specifies MNHEY as CDR1 and SVGAGI as CDR2.